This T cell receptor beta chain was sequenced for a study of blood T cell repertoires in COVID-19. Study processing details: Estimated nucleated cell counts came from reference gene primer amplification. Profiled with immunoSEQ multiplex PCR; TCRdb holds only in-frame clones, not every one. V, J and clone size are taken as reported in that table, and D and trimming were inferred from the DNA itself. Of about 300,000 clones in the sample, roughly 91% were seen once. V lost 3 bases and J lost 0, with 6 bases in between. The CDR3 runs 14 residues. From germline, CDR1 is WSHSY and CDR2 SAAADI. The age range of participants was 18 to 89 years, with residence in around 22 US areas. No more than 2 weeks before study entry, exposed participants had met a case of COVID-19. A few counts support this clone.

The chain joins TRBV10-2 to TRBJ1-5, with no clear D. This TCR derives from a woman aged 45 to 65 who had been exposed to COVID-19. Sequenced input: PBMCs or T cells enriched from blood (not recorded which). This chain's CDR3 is CASSDVDSNQPQHF. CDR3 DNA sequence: TGCGCCAGCAGTGATGTAGATAGCAATCAGCCCCAGCATTTT.